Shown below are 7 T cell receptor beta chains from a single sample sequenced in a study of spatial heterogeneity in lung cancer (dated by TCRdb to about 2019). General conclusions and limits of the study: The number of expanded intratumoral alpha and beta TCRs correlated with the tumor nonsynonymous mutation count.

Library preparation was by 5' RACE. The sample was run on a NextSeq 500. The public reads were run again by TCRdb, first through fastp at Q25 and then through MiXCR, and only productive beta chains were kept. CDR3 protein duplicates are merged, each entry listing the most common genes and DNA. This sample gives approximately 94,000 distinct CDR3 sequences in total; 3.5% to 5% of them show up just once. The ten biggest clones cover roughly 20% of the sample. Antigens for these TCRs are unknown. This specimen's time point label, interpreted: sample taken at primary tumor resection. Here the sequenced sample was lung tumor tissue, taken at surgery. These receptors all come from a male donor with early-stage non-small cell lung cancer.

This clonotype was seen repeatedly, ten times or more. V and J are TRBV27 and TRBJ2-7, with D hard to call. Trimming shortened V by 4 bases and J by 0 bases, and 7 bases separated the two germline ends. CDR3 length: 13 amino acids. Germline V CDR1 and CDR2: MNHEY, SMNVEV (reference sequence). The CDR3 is CASSYPSSYEQYF. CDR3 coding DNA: TGTGCCAGCAGTTACCCGAGCTCCTACGAGCAGTACTTC.

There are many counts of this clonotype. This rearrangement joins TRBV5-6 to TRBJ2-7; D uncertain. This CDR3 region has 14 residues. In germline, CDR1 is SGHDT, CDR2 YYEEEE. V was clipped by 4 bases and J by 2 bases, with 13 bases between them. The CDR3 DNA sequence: TGTGCCAGCAGCCCCTTCGACAACGCCTACGAGCAGTACTTC. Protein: CASSPFDNAYEQYF.

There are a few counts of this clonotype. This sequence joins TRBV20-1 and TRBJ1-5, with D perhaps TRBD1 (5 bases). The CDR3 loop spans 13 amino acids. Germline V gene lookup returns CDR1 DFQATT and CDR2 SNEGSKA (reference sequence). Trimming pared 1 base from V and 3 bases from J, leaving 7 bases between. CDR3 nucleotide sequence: TGCAGTGCTAGAGGGACACTCAATCAGCCCCAGCATTTT. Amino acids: CSARGTLNQPQHF.

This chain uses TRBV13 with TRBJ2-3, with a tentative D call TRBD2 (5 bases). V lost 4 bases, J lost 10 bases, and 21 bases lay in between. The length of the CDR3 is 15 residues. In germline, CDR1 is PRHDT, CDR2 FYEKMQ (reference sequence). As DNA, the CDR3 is TGTGCCAGCAGCTCCACTAGGCTGGGTAGTGATCCGCAGTATTTT. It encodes CASSSTRLGSDPQYF.

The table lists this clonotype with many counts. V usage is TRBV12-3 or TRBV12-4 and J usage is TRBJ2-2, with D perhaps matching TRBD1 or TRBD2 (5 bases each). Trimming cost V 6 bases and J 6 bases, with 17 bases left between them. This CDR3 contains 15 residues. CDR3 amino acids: CASSSPHLGAGELFF. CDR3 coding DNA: TGTGCCAGCAGCTCCCCCCATCTGGGGGCCGGGGAGCTGTTTTTT.

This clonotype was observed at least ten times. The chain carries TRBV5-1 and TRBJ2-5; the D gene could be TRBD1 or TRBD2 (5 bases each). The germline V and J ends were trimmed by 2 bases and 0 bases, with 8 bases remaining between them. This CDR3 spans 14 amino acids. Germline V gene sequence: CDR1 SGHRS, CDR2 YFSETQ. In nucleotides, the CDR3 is TGCGCCAGCAGCTTCGGGACCGACCAAGAGACCCAGTACTTC. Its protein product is CASSFGTDQETQYF.

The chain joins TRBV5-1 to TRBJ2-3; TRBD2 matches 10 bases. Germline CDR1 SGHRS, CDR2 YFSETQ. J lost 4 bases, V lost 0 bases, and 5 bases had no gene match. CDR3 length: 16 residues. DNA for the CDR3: TGCGCCAGCAGCTTGGGGTTAGCGGGAGGATCAGATACGCAGTATTTT. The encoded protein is CASSLGLAGGSDTQYF.